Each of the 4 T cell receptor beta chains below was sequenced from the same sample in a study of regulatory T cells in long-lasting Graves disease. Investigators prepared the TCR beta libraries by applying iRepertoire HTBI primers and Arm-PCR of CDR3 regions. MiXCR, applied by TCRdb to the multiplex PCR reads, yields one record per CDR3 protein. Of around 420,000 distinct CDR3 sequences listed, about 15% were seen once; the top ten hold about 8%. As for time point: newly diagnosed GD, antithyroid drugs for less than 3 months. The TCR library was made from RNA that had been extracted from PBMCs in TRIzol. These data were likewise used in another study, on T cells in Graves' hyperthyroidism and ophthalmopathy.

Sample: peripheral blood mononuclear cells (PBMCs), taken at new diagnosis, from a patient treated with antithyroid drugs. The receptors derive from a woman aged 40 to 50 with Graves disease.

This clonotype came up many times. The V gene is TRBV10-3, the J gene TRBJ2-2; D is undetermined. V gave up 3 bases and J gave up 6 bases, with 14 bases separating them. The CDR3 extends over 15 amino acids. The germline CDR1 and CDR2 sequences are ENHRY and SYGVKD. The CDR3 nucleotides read TGTGCCATCAGTGAAGGTGGTAGCAAGGCCGGGGAGCTGTTTTTT. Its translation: CAISEGGSKAGELFF.

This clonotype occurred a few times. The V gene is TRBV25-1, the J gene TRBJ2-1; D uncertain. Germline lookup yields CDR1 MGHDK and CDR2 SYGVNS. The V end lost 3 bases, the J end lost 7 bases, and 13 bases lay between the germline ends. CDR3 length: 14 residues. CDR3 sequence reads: CASSDFGSGNEQFF. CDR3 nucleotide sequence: TGTGCCAGCAGTGATTTCGGGTCTGGGAATGAGCAGTTCTTC.

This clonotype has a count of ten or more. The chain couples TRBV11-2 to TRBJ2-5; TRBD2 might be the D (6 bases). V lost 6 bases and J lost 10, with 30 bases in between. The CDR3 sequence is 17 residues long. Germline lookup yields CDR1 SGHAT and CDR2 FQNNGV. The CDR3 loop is CASSSLAQGAWLRDQYF. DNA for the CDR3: TGTGCCAGCAGTAGCCTAGCGCAGGGAGCCTGGCTTCGTGACCAGTACTTC.

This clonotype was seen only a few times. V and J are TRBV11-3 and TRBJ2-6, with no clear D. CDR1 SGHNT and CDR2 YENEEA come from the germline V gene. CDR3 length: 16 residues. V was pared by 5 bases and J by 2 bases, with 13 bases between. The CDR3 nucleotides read TGTGCCAGCAGCCTCAGGTACATGGCTGGGGCCAACGTCCTGACTTTC. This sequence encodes CASSLRYMAGANVLTF.